This is a list of T cell receptor beta chains from one sample in a study of CD4 T cell repertoires in COVID-19. TCRdb's table, derived via immunoSEQ multiplex PCR, lists solely in-frame clones and lacks some. The sample gives approximately 8,700 clones, 80% to 85% of which show up once; more than 2% is in the top ten. The material was effector memory CD4+ T cells from blood, obtained before the COVID-19 pandemic. The source of these receptors is a human donor who had COVID-19. Both conserved end residues are part of each CDR3. Fields, in order: V gene, clone size, D gene, J gene, CDR3 length, CDR3 protein, CDR3 DNA. D genes are given only for firm matches. Where a row states a size, it is once, few, many or the class of an expanded clone; other rows omit it.

v_gene: TRBV11-2
abundance: -
d_gene: TRBD2
j_gene: TRBJ2-2
len: 17
CDR3aa: CASSLTSGGVNTGELFF
CDR3nt: TGTGCCAGCAGCTTAACTAGCGGGGGGGTTAACACCGGGGAGCTGTTTTTT

v_gene: TRBV6-5
abundance: -
d_gene: TRBD2
j_gene: TRBJ2-3
len: 15
CDR3aa: CASSYGTPLAGTQYF
CDR3nt: TGTGCCAGCAGTTACGGGACACCGCTAGCGGGAACGCAGTATTTT

v_gene: TRBV4-1
abundance: once
d_gene: TRBD2
j_gene: TRBJ2-4
len: 18
CDR3aa: CASSQAGGGSVAKNIQYF
CDR3nt: TGCGCCAGCAGCCAAGCTGGCGGCGGGAGTGTGGCCAAAAACATTCAGTACTTC

v_gene: TRBV27
abundance: -
d_gene: -
j_gene: TRBJ2-1
len: 13
CDR3aa: CASQTQGFGEQFF
CDR3nt: TGTGCCAGCCAGACCCAGGGTTTTGGTGAGCAGTTCTTC

v_gene: TRBV7-6
abundance: -
d_gene: TRBD1
j_gene: TRBJ1-6
len: 17
CDR3aa: CASGTGTGGPGTSPLHF
CDR3nt: TGTGCCAGCGGGACTGGGACAGGGGGCCCCGGGACTTCACCCCTCCACTTT

v_gene: TRBV19
abundance: -
d_gene: -
j_gene: TRBJ1-1
len: 13
CDR3aa: CASSLGGGTEAFF
CDR3nt: TGTGCCAGTAGTTTAGGAGGGGGTACTGAAGCTTTCTTT

v_gene: TRBV18
abundance: -
d_gene: -
j_gene: TRBJ1-2
len: 14
CDR3aa: CASSRDFGGDGYTF
CDR3nt: TGTGCCAGCTCACGAGACTTTGGGGGGGATGGCTACACCTTC

v_gene: TRBV5-1
abundance: -
d_gene: -
j_gene: TRBJ1-5
len: 15
CDR3aa: CASSLGQGPSQPQHF
CDR3nt: TGCGCCAGCAGCTTGGGGCAGGGGCCCAGTCAGCCCCAGCATTTT

v_gene: TRBV7-9
abundance: -
d_gene: -
j_gene: TRBJ1-4
len: 15
CDR3aa: CASSPWQGSNEKLFF
CDR3nt: TGTGCCAGCAGCCCCTGGCAGGGGAGTAATGAAAAACTGTTTTTT

v_gene: TRBV6-5
abundance: once
d_gene: -
j_gene: TRBJ2-7
len: 14
CDR3aa: CASTTTQGSYEQYF
CDR3nt: TGTGCCAGCACTACGACCCAGGGATCCTACGAGCAGTACTTC

v_gene: TRBV5-6
abundance: -
d_gene: TRBD1
j_gene: TRBJ2-3
len: 17
CDR3aa: CASSLAGDRGGTDTQYF
CDR3nt: TGTGCCAGCAGCTTGGCCGGGGACAGGGGAGGCACAGATACGCAGTATTTT

v_gene: TRBV6-1
abundance: -
d_gene: -
j_gene: TRBJ1-4
len: 14
CDR3aa: CASSQTGGSEKLFF
CDR3nt: TGTGCCAGCAGCCAGACAGGTGGGAGTGAAAAACTGTTTTTT

v_gene: TRBV6-5
abundance: -
d_gene: -
j_gene: TRBJ1-2
len: 14
CDR3aa: CASSYSRDSRGYTF
CDR3nt: TGTGCCAGCAGTTACTCGAGAGACAGTCGGGGCTACACCTTC

v_gene: TRBV11-2
abundance: -
d_gene: TRBD1
j_gene: TRBJ2-3
len: 10
CDR3aa: CGTGADTQYF
CDR3nt: TGCGGGACAGGGGCAGATACGCAGTATTTT

v_gene: TRBV6-5
abundance: -
d_gene: -
j_gene: TRBJ1-3
len: 16
CDR3aa: CASSYDTPGGGNTIYF
CDR3nt: TGTGCCAGCAGTTACGATACCCCGGGGGGCGGAAACACCATATATTTT

v_gene: TRBV19
abundance: -
d_gene: TRBD1
j_gene: TRBJ2-7
len: 16
CDR3aa: CASSATRQGFIDEQYF
CDR3nt: TGTGCCAGTAGTGCGACCCGACAGGGATTCATAGACGAGCAGTACTTC

v_gene: TRBV6-4
abundance: -
d_gene: -
j_gene: TRBJ2-3
len: 17
CDR3aa: CASSPLGSGTPTDTQYF
CDR3nt: TGTGCCAGCAGTCCGTTAGGGTCCGGGACACCCACAGATACGCAGTATTTT

v_gene: TRBV12-1
abundance: -
d_gene: -
j_gene: TRBJ2-1
len: 16
CDR3aa: CASSFGASGGANEQFF
CDR3nt: TGTGCCAGCAGCTTTGGGGCTAGCGGGGGGGCCAATGAGCAGTTCTTC

v_gene: TRBV4-1
abundance: few
d_gene: -
j_gene: TRBJ1-4
len: 15
CDR3aa: CASSQDWAGYEKLFF
CDR3nt: TGCGCCAGCAGCCAAGATTGGGCAGGCTATGAAAAACTGTTTTTT

v_gene: TRBV19
abundance: -
d_gene: TRBD1
j_gene: TRBJ1-1
len: 12
CDR3aa: CASHQGGAEAFF
CDR3nt: TGTGCAAGCCACCAGGGGGGCGCTGAAGCTTTCTTT